One and the same sample provided the 22 T cell receptor beta chains below, sequenced in a study of blood T cells in healthy people across ages. The authors ran a second PCR of roughly 6 to 12 cycles using a sample-barcoded 5' primer and a J-beta primer mix. Using its own MiXCR run on the 5' RACE reads, TCRdb lists one record per CDR3 protein. The sample contains roughly 1.6 million distinct CDR3 sequences, roughly a third of which appear only once. Sample: blood. The receptors here all came from a woman in her twenties or thirties in good health.

This clonotype has a handful of counts. The J gene is TRBJ2-1, the V gene TRBV7-3; D could derive from TRBD1 or TRBD2 (5 bases each). This CDR3 contains 16 residues. Trimming stripped 5 bases from V and 4 bases from J, with 18 bases between. The germline V gene has CDR1 SGHTA and CDR2 FQGTGA. The CDR3 nucleotides read TGTGCCAGCAGCGCCCGGGGCCCGGTCTCTTACAATGAGCAGTTCTTC. Translation gives CASSARGPVSYNEQFF.

The chain combines TRBV24-1 with TRBJ2-1, with TRBD2 matching 9 bases. The CDR3 length is 18 residues. The germline gives CDR1 KGHDR, CDR2 SFDVKD. Unmatched junction bases numbered 14, after V lost 4 bases and J lost 5 bases. The DNA of the CDR3 is TGTGCCACCAGTGACGCCATTCGGGGCGGGAGGGCGCACAATGAGCAGTTCTTC. Translating it yields CATSDAIRGGRAHNEQFF.

The chain carries TRBV5-1 and TRBJ1-2, with 7 bases fitting TRBD1. The V gene end was trimmed by 1 base and the J gene end by 4 bases; junction bases not matched to a gene: 7. The CDR3 has 15 residues. CDR1 is SGHRS and CDR2 is YFSETQ in the germline V gene. Written as DNA, the CDR3 is TGCGCCAGCAGCTTGATGGCAGGGGGTCGCTATGGCTACACCTTC. This sequence encodes CASSLMAGGRYGYTF.

This rearrangement joins TRBV7-9 to TRBJ1-2; 7 bases map to TRBD1. Germline V gene data show CDR1 as SEHNR and CDR2 as FQNEAQ (reference sequence). V was clipped by 7 bases and J by 13 bases; unmatched bases: 15. The length of the CDR3 is 13 residues. CDR3 DNA: TGTGCCAGCAACCGAGGGGGACAGCAGTTTATCACCTTC. Translating gives CASNRGGQQFITF.

This clonotype was seen a few times. The V gene is TRBV5-6, the J gene TRBJ1-1; no reliable D call. Germline loops: CDR1 SGHDT, CDR2 YYEEEE. Trimming removed 4 bases at V and 8 bases at J, with 18 bases between. This CDR3 spans 14 amino acids. CDR3: CASSDAGEKKEAFF. The CDR3 nucleotides read TGTGCCAGCAGCGACGCCGGGGAAAAGAAGGAAGCTTTCTTT.

This clonotype occurred many times. The chain carries TRBV27 and TRBJ1-2, with D perhaps matching TRBD1 (5 bases). The germline V gene has CDR1 MNHEY and CDR2 SMNVEV (reference sequence). V gave up 5 bases and J gave up 7 bases, with 17 bases separating them. The CDR3 is 14 amino acids. CDR3: CASSPYQTEFGYTF. The DNA for the CDR3 is TGTGCCAGCAGTCCATATCAGACAGAGTTTGGCTACACCTTC.

The chain combines TRBV7-9 with TRBJ1-2; 7 nucleotides agree with TRBD1. CDR1 and CDR2 from the germline V gene are SEHNR and FQNEAQ (reference sequence). The CDR3 has 15 amino acids. The ends lost 5 bases at V and 3 bases at J; junction bases unmatched: 9. CDR3 amino acids: CASSRLRDSHYGYTF. The CDR3 nucleotides are TGTGCCAGCAGCCGATTAAGGGACAGCCACTATGGCTACACCTTC.

V gene TRBV6-5 combines with J gene TRBJ2-6; D is ambiguous. The CDR3 length is 14 residues. Trimming stripped 8 bases from V and 2 bases from J, with 10 bases between. Looked up from germline, CDR1 is MNHEY and CDR2 is SVGAGI. The CDR3 protein is CASSQYPGANVLTF. CDR3 bases: TGTGCCAGCTCCCAGTACCCTGGGGCCAACGTCCTGACTTTC.

V usage is TRBV30 and J usage is TRBJ2-7, with D possibly TRBD1 on 7 matching bases. The CDR3 has 14 residues. CDR1 GTSNPN and CDR2 SVGIG come from the germline V gene (reference sequence). V gave up 2 bases and J gave up 4 bases, with 15 bases separating them. As DNA, the CDR3 is TGTGCCTGGAGTTACCGACAGGGAGGTTACGAGCAGTACTTC. Its translation: CAWSYRQGGYEQYF.

This clonotype came up a few times. This chain links TRBV5-1 with TRBJ2-7; D may correspond to TRBD1 or TRBD2 (6 bases each). The CDR3 is 13 amino acids. Trimming left V 2 bases short and J 6 bases short, with 12 bases between. Germline V gene lookup returns CDR1 SGHRS and CDR2 YFSETQ. Here the CDR3 reads CASSFGGGPEQYF. CDR3 nucleotides: TGCGCCAGCAGCTTTGGTGGGGGGCCCGAGCAGTACTTC. The full variable domain, in which reference TRBV5-1 and TRBJ2-7 provide the parts outside the CDR3, is KAGVTQTPRYLIKTRGQQVTLSCSPISGHRSVSWYQQTPGQGLQFLFEYFSETQRNKGNFPGRFSGRQFSNSRSEMNVSTLELGDSALYLCASSFGGGPEQYFGPGTRLTVT.

This clonotype was observed a handful of times. The chain couples TRBV9 to TRBJ2-5; D uncertain. The ends were cut back, 1 base at V and 1 base at J, with 11 bases in the middle. The CDR3 length is 15 residues. Per germline, CDR1 SGDLS and CDR2 YYNGEE. The CDR3 region is CASSVSRGTQETQYF. The DNA for the CDR3 is TGTGCCAGCAGCGTATCCCGCGGCACCCAAGAGACCCAGTACTTC.

This clonotype was seen a handful of times. V gene TRBV30 combines with J gene TRBJ1-6; D not certain. CDR3 size: 16 residues. With 3 bases removed from V and 14 bases from J, the gap between germline ends came to 26 bases. Germline assignment: CDR1 GTSNPN and CDR2 SVGIG (reference sequence). The CDR3 DNA is TGTGCCTGGAGCAGAGAACGGACCCCCTCTGAGAAAGCCCTCCACTTT. This translates into CAWSRERTPSEKALHF.

The CDR3 spells CASSPRSAGGAYEQYF. Here the CDR3 DNA reads TGTGCCAGCAGCCCGCGTTCAGCGGGGGGTGCCTACGAGCAGTACTTC. This chain uses TRBV7-8 with TRBJ2-7; 9 positions match TRBD2. The CDR3 covers 16 residues. Trimming cost V 5 bases and J 2 bases; bases outside gene matches: 10. CDR1 and CDR2 from the germline V gene are SGHVS and FQNEAQ.

This clonotype was seen at least ten times. This chain links TRBV4-2 with TRBJ2-5; D is possibly TRBD1 (5 bases). The CDR3 has 14 residues. Looked up from germline, CDR1 is LGHNA and CDR2 is YNFKEQ. Trimming took off 0 bases at V and 4 bases at J, with 9 bases between the two ends. The CDR3 bases are TGTGCCAGCAGCCAAGACAGGGTGGGAGAGACCCAGTACTTC. Encoded protein: CASSQDRVGETQYF.

This clonotype has more than one count but fewer than ten. The rearrangement uses TRBV28 and TRBJ2-7; D may be TRBD1 or TRBD2 (5 bases each). Germline lookup yields CDR1 MDHEN and CDR2 SYDVKM. This CDR3 is built from 17 residues. Trimming left V 1 base short and J 4 bases short, with 20 bases between. The CDR3 region has the DNA TGTGCCAGCAGTTTATCGGGTCTAGGCCAGGGCGGGTACGAGCAGTACTTC. It translates to CASSLSGLGQGGYEQYF.

Here the CDR3 reads CASSQDEHRPVTDTQYF. CDR3 bases: TGCGCCAGCAGCCAAGATGAGCATCGCCCCGTCACAGATACGCAGTATTTT. The V call is TRBV4-1, the J call TRBJ2-3; D uncertain. The V end lost 0 bases, the J end lost 2 bases, and 15 bases lay between the germline ends. The germline V gene has CDR1 MGHRA and CDR2 YSYEKL. This CDR3 has 17 residues.

This clonotype was counted only a few times. This chain connects TRBV9 to TRBJ2-1; either TRBD1 or TRBD2 may fit D (5 bases each). The CDR3 has 16 amino acids. CDR1 is SGDLS and CDR2 is YYNGEE in the germline V gene. V shed 0 bases and J shed 0 bases, with 10 bases lying between them. CDR3: CASSVEGRSSYNEQFF. The CDR3 nucleotides are TGTGCCAGCAGCGTAGAGGGGAGATCCTCCTACAATGAGCAGTTCTTC.

The chain uses TRBV7-9 and TRBJ2-1; D gene ambiguous. The ends were cut back, 4 bases at V and 9 bases at J, with 13 bases in the middle. The CDR3 sequence is 13 residues long. CDR1 is SEHNR, CDR2 FQNEAQ, per germline (reference sequence). CDR3 nucleotide sequence: TGTGCCAGCAGCTCCTCAATCAGGTCTGAGCAGTTCTTC. This translates into CASSSSIRSEQFF.

This rearrangement joins TRBV5-1 to TRBJ1-4, with 7 nucleotides matching TRBD1. Losses at the gene ends were 6 bases for V and 5 bases for J; bases not matched to a gene: 13. CDR1 is SGHRS, CDR2 YFSETQ, per germline. The CDR3 length is 16 residues. The CDR3 coding sequence is TGCGCCAGCACACACCCTGGGACAGCTAAAAATGAAAAACTGTTTTTT. Its translation: CASTHPGTAKNEKLFF.

Comments on this clonotype: One end of the junction does not line up with germline, which may come from a read error. The chain carries TRBV28 and TRBJ1-4; 7 nucleotides align to TRBD1. This CDR3 region has 14 residues. In germline, CDR1 is MDHEN, CDR2 SYDVKM. The CDR3 DNA follows: TGTACCAGCAGGACGCTGAAACAGGGGGAAAAACTGTTTTTT. Translation: CTSRTLKQGEKLFF.

The rearrangement uses TRBV6-5 and TRBJ2-7; D perhaps matches TRBD1 (6 bases). CDR3 size: 15 residues. V lost 2 bases, J lost 7 bases, and 18 bases lay in between. Per germline, CDR1 MNHEY and CDR2 SVGAGI. The DNA of the CDR3 is TGTGCCAGCAGTTACCAGGGGAATCTTTATGATGAGCAGTACTTC. Translating it yields CASSYQGNLYDEQYF.

The chain uses TRBV11-2 and TRBJ2-3; TRBD2 might be the D (6 bases). Trimming removed 5 bases from V and 7 bases from J, with 19 bases in between. Germline lookup yields CDR1 SGHAT and CDR2 FQNNGV. The CDR3 spans 15 residues. CDR3 in DNA: TGTGCCAGCAGCCCTTCGGGGCGGGATGGGTATACGCAGTATTTT. It encodes CASSPSGRDGYTQYF. The variable domain in full, completed from reference TRBV11-2 and TRBJ2-3, reads EAGVAQSPRYKIIEKRQSVAFWCNPISGHATLYWYQQILGQGPKLLIQFQNNGVVDDSQLPKDRFSAERLKGVDSTLKIQPAKLEDSAVYLCASSPSGRDGYTQYFGPGTRLTVL.